This TCR beta chain was sequenced in a study of T cells in Graves' hyperthyroidism and ophthalmopathy. The wider study: Peripheral blood was collected at initial diagnosis, before any treatment.

The germline V gene has CDR1 LGHNT and CDR2 FRNRAP. V lost 1 base to trimming and J lost 5 bases, with 5 bases between them. The CDR3 contains 12 residues. Researchers defined stable Graves' hyperthyroidism as no ophthalmopathy progression within 18 months. An approximately 10 ml volume of fresh peripheral blood provided the PBMCs. This clonotype was picked up many times. Its matching antigen is unknown. Whole-study results and caveats: A 13 V-J model separated ophthalmopathy from stable hyperthyroidism.

What was amplified from RNA transcripts were TCR beta CDR3 regions. Researchers ran a first-round RT-PCR on the TCR CDR3 using the HTBI primer set. TCRdb re-derived calls from the multiplex PCR reads in MiXCR, one entry per CDR3 protein. The top ten hold approximately 14% of the sample, which has about 510,000 distinct CDR3 sequences, approximately 14% seen once. The chain recombines TRBV12-5 with TRBJ1-1; D possibly corresponds to TRBD1 (5 bases). Sequencing was performed on blood. The TCR originated in a middle-aged woman with Graves' hyperthyroidism. The CDR3 sequence is CASGLEGTEAFF. The CDR3 coding sequence is TGTGCTAGTGGTTTGGAGGGGACTGAAGCTTTCTTT. Drawing the rest from reference TRBV12-5 and TRBJ1-1, the complete variable domain is DARVTQTPRHKVTEMGQEVTMRCQPILGHNTVFWYRQTMMQGLELLAYFRNRAPLDDSGMPKDRFSAEMPDATLATLKIQPSEPRDSAVYFCASGLEGTEAFFGQGTRLTVV.